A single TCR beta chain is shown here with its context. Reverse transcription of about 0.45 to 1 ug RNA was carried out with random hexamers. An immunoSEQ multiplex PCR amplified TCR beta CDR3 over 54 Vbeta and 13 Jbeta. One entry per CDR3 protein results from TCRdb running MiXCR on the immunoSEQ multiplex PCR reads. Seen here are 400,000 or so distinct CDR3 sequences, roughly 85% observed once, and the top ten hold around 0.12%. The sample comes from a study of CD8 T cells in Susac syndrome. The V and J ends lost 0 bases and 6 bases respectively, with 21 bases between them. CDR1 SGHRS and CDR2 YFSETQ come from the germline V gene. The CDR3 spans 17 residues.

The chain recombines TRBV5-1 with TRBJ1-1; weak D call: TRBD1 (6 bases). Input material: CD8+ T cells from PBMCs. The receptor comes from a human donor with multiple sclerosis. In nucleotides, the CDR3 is TGCGCCAGCAGCTTGGTGGCCCAGTGGGCAGGGGTCTCTGAAGCTTTCTTT. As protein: CASSLVAQWAGVSEAFF.